This T cell receptor beta chain was identified during a study of blood T cell repertoires in COVID-19. Background on the study: Samples came from the United States, Italy and Spain, spanning acute and convalescent COVID-19. Sources were T cells, B-cell-depleted T cells, or PBMCs; the material itself was cDNA or gDNA.

V lost 6 bases and J 3 bases, leaving 15 bases between the germline ends. This CDR3 has 15 amino acids. Germline V gene lookup returns CDR1 SNHLY and CDR2 FYNNEI. One Seattle source followed patients from active infection through their disease course. In the source study's methods: For nucleated cells, counts were estimated from reference gene primer amplification. Here immunoSEQ multiplex PCR was the method, and the copy in TCRdb shows in-frame clones only, minus some. From that table come the V and J calls and clone size; the DNA was used to work out D and trimming. The table has more than 200,000 clones, 86% seen once.

V gene TRBV2 combines with J gene TRBJ2-1, with a tentative D call TRBD1 (6 bases). This sequence originates from a woman between 45 and 60 years old with COVID-19, enrolled during active disease. Sequenced: peripheral blood. The CDR3 nucleotides read TGTGCCAGCAGAGGTGGGACACTTAGCTACAATGAGCAGTTCTTC. This encodes CASRGGTLSYNEQFF.